This TCR beta chain was obtained from a study of T cell repertoires in cytomegalovirus infection. TCRdb recomputed calls from the reads with MiXCR, one row per CDR3 protein. The sample contains tens of thousands of distinct CDR3 sequences, about 44% of which appear only once. Points on this clonotype: Its antigen is unidentified.

The germline CDR1 and CDR2 sequences are DFQATT and SNEGSKA (reference sequence). Trimming took off 0 bases at V and 0 bases at J, with 6 bases between the two ends. The CDR3 is 14 residues long. The chain combines TRBV20-1 with TRBJ2-1, with D tentatively TRBD1 (6 bases). This sequence originates from a human donor in good health (CMV status not recorded). Some clones in this sample may be carry-over from other donors' samples. This sample comprised CD8+ T cells from cultured PBMCs, obtained from culture after CMV antigen stimulation. For the CDR3, the DNA is TGCAGTGCTAGAGAAGGGGGCTCCTACAATGAGCAGTTCTTC. Translating it yields CSAREGGSYNEQFF.